This TCR beta chain was found in a study of blood T cell repertoires in COVID-19. At the level of the study: The United States, Italy and Spain were the sources of the acute and convalescent COVID-19 samples.

Measured with immunoSEQ multiplex PCR; TCRdb has only the in-frame clones, and not every one. The sample carries around 230,000 clones, roughly 90% recorded once. Those who participated ranged in age from roughly 18 to 95 years and resided in 20 to 30 US areas. The TCR was taken from a woman aged 25 to 39 with acute COVID-19. Material for sequencing was PBMCs or T cells enriched from blood (not recorded which).

CDR3 DNA: TGTGCCAGCAGTGACCCTTCCGGACAGGGAGGTACCGGGGAGCTGTTTTTT. Translated: CASSDPSGQGGTGELFF. The chain combines TRBV25-1 with TRBJ2-2; 8 bases fit TRBD1. Germline loops: CDR1 MGHDK, CDR2 SYGVNS. This CDR3 has 17 amino acids. The junction had 11 bases not matched to a gene; V was cut back by 3 bases and J by 5 bases.